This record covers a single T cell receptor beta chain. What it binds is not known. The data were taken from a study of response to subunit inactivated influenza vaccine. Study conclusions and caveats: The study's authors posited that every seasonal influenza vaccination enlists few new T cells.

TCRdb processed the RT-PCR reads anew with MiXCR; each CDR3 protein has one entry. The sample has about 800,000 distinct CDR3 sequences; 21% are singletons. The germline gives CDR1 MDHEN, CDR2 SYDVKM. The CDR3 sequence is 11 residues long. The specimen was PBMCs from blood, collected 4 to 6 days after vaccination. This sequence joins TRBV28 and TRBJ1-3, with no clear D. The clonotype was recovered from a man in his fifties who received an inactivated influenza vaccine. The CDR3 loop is CGSSSGNTIYF. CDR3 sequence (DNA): TGTGGATCTAGCTCTGGAAACACCATATATTTT.